Presented here are 21 T cell receptor beta chains from one specimen sequenced in a study of shared clonotypes between healthy human individuals. In the naive CD8 group, cells lacked CD45RO and were positively selected for CCR7, so terminally differentiated effector memory CD45RA+ cells were left out. Data came from immunoSEQ multiplex PCR; TCRdb stores just in-frame clones and leaves some out. Altogether around 650,000 clones are present, 95% to 96% being singletons, with the ten largest covering roughly 0.12%. Specimen: naive CD8+ T cells sorted from blood. These receptors came from a woman in her thirties in good health.

The chain has TRBV19 and TRBJ1-1, with 7 bases aligning to TRBD1. Trimming at V came to 3 bases and at J to 4 bases, leaving 11 bases not matched to a gene. CDR1 LNHDA and CDR2 SQIVND come from the germline V gene (reference sequence). CDR3 size: 16 residues. The DNA for the CDR3 is TGTGCCAGTAGTATGTGGGACAGCGGGAGAAGCACTGAAGCTTTCTTT. It codes for CASSMWDSGRSTEAFF.

The chain couples TRBV30 to TRBJ2-1; weak D call: TRBD2 (5 bases). The V gene's germline CDR1 is GTSNPN and CDR2 SVGIG (reference sequence). There are 14 residues in the CDR3. V was cut by 4 bases and J by 2 bases, with 12 bases left in between. The CDR3 spells CAWTLLETYNEQFF. As DNA, the CDR3 is TGTGCCTGGACCCTACTAGAAACCTACAATGAGCAGTTCTTC.

The chain combines TRBV28 with TRBJ2-1; possible D gene TRBD1, 8 bases. V was trimmed by 6 bases and J by 1 base, leaving 16 bases between them. This CDR3 contains 16 residues. Germline-derived CDR1 and CDR2 are MDHEN and SYDVKM. The chain's CDR3 is CASRPTGGGSYNEQFF. CDR3 nucleotide sequence: TGTGCCAGCAGACCCACAGGGGGAGGGTCCTACAATGAGCAGTTCTTC.

The chain carries TRBV6-5 and TRBJ2-7; unclear D gene. Between the trimmed V and J ends, which lost 0 bases and 3 bases, there was a span of 15 bases. Germline CDR1 MNHEY, CDR2 SVGAGI. There are 16 residues in the CDR3. The CDR3, as DNA: TGTGCCAGCAGTTACTCGATCGGGCCGAACTTCTACGAGCAGTACTTC. Amino acid sequence: CASSYSIGPNFYEQYF.

CDR3 sequence reads: CASSLVKGQGDTNTEAFF. The CDR3 nucleotides are TGTGCCAGCAGCTTAGTAAAAGGGCAGGGGGATACGAACACTGAAGCTTTCTTT. The V call is TRBV11-2, the J call TRBJ1-1; TRBD1 aligns across 7 bases. In germline, CDR1 is SGHAT, CDR2 FQNNGV. This CDR3 has 18 amino acids. After removal of 1 base from V and 1 base from J, the junction contained 12 bases not matched to a gene.

The chain couples TRBV27 to TRBJ1-1; 7 bases agree with TRBD1. This CDR3 spans 14 amino acids. The trim removed 6 bases at V and 4 bases at J, leaving 8 bases unmatched. Germline-derived CDR1 and CDR2 are MNHEY and SMNVEV (reference sequence). CDR3 region: CASRGTVSGTEAFF. The CDR3 DNA reads TGTGCCAGCAGAGGGACAGTGAGTGGCACTGAAGCTTTCTTT.

This clone has just one count. This chain joins TRBV28 and TRBJ2-7, with a weak D call TRBD1 (6 bases). The germline V gene encodes CDR1 MDHEN and CDR2 SYDVKM. V lost 8 bases and J 2 bases, leaving 13 bases between the germline ends. CDR3 length equals 13 residues. CDR3 region: CASEAGAAYEQYF. The DNA for the CDR3 is TGTGCCAGCGAGGCAGGGGCCGCCTACGAGCAGTACTTC.

This sequence joins TRBV11-2 and TRBJ2-3; 8 bases align to TRBD1. The germline V gene has CDR1 SGHAT and CDR2 FQNNGV. Trimming at V came to 1 base and at J to 4 bases, leaving 4 bases not matched to a gene. The CDR3 sequence is 15 residues long. The CDR3 loop is CASSLAEQGADTQYF. The DNA of the CDR3 is TGTGCCAGCAGCTTAGCTGAACAGGGGGCAGATACGCAGTATTTT.

The chain uses TRBV7-6 and TRBJ2-7; TRBD1 is a possible D gene (6 bases). Trimming took off 5 bases at V and 4 bases at J, with 18 bases between the two ends. Looked up from germline, CDR1 is SGHVS and CDR2 is FNYEAQ. The CDR3 sequence is 15 residues long. This CDR3 reads CASSPTVKGVYEQYF. CDR3 nucleotide sequence: TGTGCCAGCAGCCCCACTGTGAAGGGGGTTTACGAGCAGTACTTC.

This sequence joins TRBV6-1 and TRBJ2-7; maybe TRBD1 (6 bases). CDR3 length equals 13 residues. Germline CDR1 reads MNHNS; CDR2 reads SASEGT. The V and J ends lost 10 bases and 2 bases respectively, with 15 bases between them. CDR3 loop: CATLQGYPYEQYF. The CDR3 DNA is TGTGCCACCCTACAGGGCTACCCCTACGAGCAGTACTTC.

The count of this clone is one. The genes are TRBV14 and TRBJ2-3, with 7 nucleotides matching TRBD1. V dropped 4 bases and J dropped 3; count of bases not matched to a gene: 13. The CDR3 sequence is 17 residues long. Germline CDR1 is SGHDN and CDR2 is FVKESK. CDR3 sequence: CASSPDRESGTTDTQYF. The CDR3 coding sequence is TGTGCCAGCAGCCCTGACAGGGAGTCAGGGACAACAGATACGCAGTATTTT. Variable domain in full (rest from reference TRBV14 and TRBJ2-3): EAGVTQFPSHSVIEKGQTVTLRCDPISGHDNLYWYRRVMGKEIKFLLHFVKESKQDESGMPNNRFLAERTGGTYSTLKVQPAELEDSGVYFCASSPDRESGTTDTQYFGPGTRLTVL.

V gene TRBV10-2 combines with J gene TRBJ1-1; D unresolved. The germline gives CDR1 WSHSY, CDR2 SAAADI. This CDR3 has 13 residues. The germline V and J ends were trimmed by 3 bases and 2 bases, with 7 bases remaining between them. CDR3: CASSEWVNTEAFF. The CDR3 DNA sequence: TGCGCCAGCAGTGAATGGGTCAACACTGAAGCTTTCTTT.

This rearrangement joins TRBV5-6 to TRBJ2-4; 7 bases match TRBD2. The V gene end was trimmed by 0 bases and the J gene end by 8 bases; junction bases not matched to a gene: 14. CDR1 and CDR2 (germline): SGHDT, YYEEEE. CDR3 length: 17 residues. CDR3 sequence: CASSLGALAVKRDIQYF. The CDR3 DNA reads TGTGCCAGCAGCTTGGGGGCGCTAGCGGTAAAACGGGACATTCAGTACTTC.

This chain joins TRBV6-5 and TRBJ2-7; 7 bases line up with TRBD1. V lost 2 bases, J lost 7 bases, and 11 bases stayed unmatched. CDR3 length: 15 amino acids. CDR1 is MNHEY and CDR2 is SVGAGI in the germline V gene. CDR3 amino acids: CASSYGTELSWEQYF. The CDR3 DNA reads TGTGCCAGCAGTTACGGGACAGAACTCTCCTGGGAGCAGTACTTC.

This clone was counted a single time. The chain couples TRBV28 to TRBJ2-7; D unresolved. The V end lost 3 bases, the J end lost 3 bases, and 9 bases lay between the germline ends. This CDR3 has 13 residues. CDR1 is MDHEN and CDR2 is SYDVKM in the germline V gene. CDR3 nucleotides: TGTGCCAGCAGTTTTGGGATGAACTACGAGCAGTACTTC. Protein: CASSFGMNYEQYF.

This clone was seen once. J is TRBJ2-7 and V is TRBV30; no definite D call. Germline CDR1 is GTSNPN and CDR2 is SVGIG (reference sequence). V was trimmed by 2 bases and J by 0 bases, leaving 8 bases between them. The CDR3 is 13 amino acids. The CDR3 loop reads CAWSWASSYEQYF. The CDR3 DNA reads TGTGCCTGGAGTTGGGCAAGCTCCTACGAGCAGTACTTC.

The chain recombines TRBV4-2 with TRBJ2-7; unclear D gene. CDR1 and CDR2 (germline): LGHNA, YNFKEQ. The CDR3 has 14 amino acids. V lost 0 bases and J lost 0, with 6 bases in between. CDR3: CASSQEANSYEQYF. CDR3 sequence (DNA): TGTGCCAGCAGCCAAGAGGCTAACTCCTACGAGCAGTACTTC.

This sequence joins TRBV27 and TRBJ2-3; 7 bases match TRBD1. After removal of 5 bases from V and 2 bases from J, the junction contained 7 bases not matched to a gene. The length of the CDR3 is 15 residues. Germline CDR1 and CDR2: MNHEY and SMNVEV (reference sequence). The CDR3 DNA reads TGTGCCAGCAGTCCAACCGGGACAGTCACAGATACGCAGTATTTT. This codes for CASSPTGTVTDTQYF.

The V call is TRBV6-5, the J call TRBJ1-1, with a weak D call TRBD1 (6 bases). Germline V CDR1 and CDR2: MNHEY, SVGAGI. Trimming removed 0 bases at V and 4 bases at J, with 9 bases between. CDR3 length: 14 amino acids. CDR3 nucleotides: TGTGCCAGCAGTTACTCGAGAGGGGGCACTGAAGCTTTCTTT. Its translation: CASSYSRGGTEAFF.

The chain joins TRBV6-1 to TRBJ2-3, with D unresolved. The length of the CDR3 is 12 residues. Germline CDR1 and CDR2: MNHNS and SASEGT. Trimming left V 10 bases short and J 1 base short, with 9 bases between. The CDR3 protein is CATMTGTDTQYF. As DNA, the CDR3 is TGTGCCACAATGACGGGCACAGATACGCAGTATTTT.

The chain links TRBV27 to TRBJ1-5; 9 nucleotides line up with TRBD1. V shed 5 bases and J 8 bases; nucleotides not matched to a gene: 4. CDR1 and CDR2 (germline): MNHEY, SMNVEV (reference sequence). The length of the CDR3 is 13 residues. CDR3 coding DNA: TGTGCCAGCAGTCACAGGGGGCTGGAGCCCCAGCATTTT. Translated: CASSHRGLEPQHF.